One and the same sample provided the 18 T cell receptor beta chains below, sequenced in a study of shared clonotypes between healthy human individuals. The protocol was immunoSEQ multiplex PCR, while the TCRdb copy is restricted to in-frame clones and leaves out a portion. The sample shows about 2.2 million clones, more than 85% of them seen only once. CD45RO-negative CD8 cells positively selected for CCR7 made up the naive population, which excluded terminally differentiated effector memory CD45RA+ cells. Input material: naive CD8+ T cells from PBMCs. The origin of the receptors is a man aged 18 to 35 in good health. Some clones in this sample may be carry-over from other donors' samples.

The V and J genes are TRBV14 and TRBJ2-7; D ambiguous. The CDR3 loop spans 15 amino acids. The V and J ends lost 0 bases and 6 bases respectively, with 15 bases between them. Germline CDR1 is SGHDN and CDR2 is FVKESK. CDR3 coding DNA: TGTGCCAGCAGCCAAGAGAGTTCCCGCGTGGGCGAGCAGTACTTC. Its protein product is CASSQESSRVGEQYF.

The chain joins TRBV27 to TRBJ2-2; D uncertain. CDR3 length equals 14 residues. The V end was cut by 6 bases, the J end by 6 bases, with 14 bases between. Per germline, CDR1 MNHEY and CDR2 SMNVEV (reference sequence). Here the CDR3 DNA reads TGTGCCAGCAGCCAAACCGAAGGAGCCGGGGAGCTGTTTTTT. This gives the protein CASSQTEGAGELFF.

The rearrangement joins TRBV30 to TRBJ1-2; TRBD1 aligns across 7 bases. V dropped 3 bases and J dropped 2; count of bases not matched to a gene: 3. The CDR3 spans 13 residues. CDR1 is GTSNPN and CDR2 is SVGIG in the germline V gene (reference sequence). The CDR3 spells CAWRAGQNYGYTF. The CDR3 bases are TGTGCCTGGAGAGCGGGACAGAACTATGGCTACACCTTC. The whole variable domain, remainder taken from reference TRBV30 and TRBJ1-2, is SQTIHQWPATLVQPVGSPLSLECTVEGTSNPNLYWYRQAAGRGLQLLFYSVGIGQISSEVPQNLSASRPQDRQFILSSKKLLLSDSGFYLCAWRAGQNYGYTFGSGTRLTVV.

The rearrangement joins TRBV28 to TRBJ2-5; D not certain. V lost 2 bases and J lost 4, with 5 bases in between. Germline V gives CDR1 MDHEN, CDR2 SYDVKM. The length of the CDR3 is 12 residues. CDR3 nucleotides: TGTGCCAGCAGTTTAGCGGCAGAGACCCAGTACTTC. This sequence encodes CASSLAAETQYF.

This sequence joins TRBV28 and TRBJ1-5; TRBD1 is a possible D gene (6 bases). The CDR3 loop spans 19 amino acids. Between the trimmed V and J ends, which lost 2 bases and 6 bases, there was a span of 26 bases. The germline gives CDR1 MDHEN, CDR2 SYDVKM. This CDR3 is CASSLGLGAQRIWGQPQHF. The DNA for the CDR3 is TGTGCCAGCAGTTTAGGTTTGGGGGCGCAAAGGATATGGGGTCAGCCCCAGCATTTT.

The chain joins TRBV7-9 to TRBJ2-1; D call uncertain. Germline CDR1 and CDR2: SEHNR and FQNEAQ (reference sequence). V lost 4 bases and J lost 13, with 17 bases in between. This CDR3 has 13 residues. This CDR3 reads CASSSYLTGFQFF. As DNA, the CDR3 is TGTGCCAGCAGCTCATACTTAACCGGGTTCCAGTTCTTC.

This chain connects TRBV11-2 to TRBJ2-5; tentatively, D is TRBD2 (6 bases). The CDR3 runs 14 residues. Germline CDR1 reads SGHAT; CDR2 reads FQNNGV. Trimming left V 6 bases short and J 6 bases short, with 17 bases between. As DNA, the CDR3 is TGTGCCAGCAGGGAATCGCGGGGCGCAAAGACCCAGTACTTC. Its translation: CASRESRGAKTQYF.

This clone was observed a handful of times. Other DNA sequences in this specimen translate into the identical CDR3. The chain uses TRBV9 and TRBJ2-2; D gene unclear. V dropped 4 bases and J dropped 5 bases, with 3 bases sitting between them. Germline V gives CDR1 SGDLS, CDR2 YYNGEE. CDR3 size: 11 residues. The CDR3 region is CASSRTGELFF. In DNA, the CDR3 is TGTGCCAGCAGCCGGACCGGGGAGCTGTTTTTT.

This clone turned up a few times. The rearrangement joins TRBV15 to TRBJ2-7; D may be TRBD1 (7 bases). This CDR3 has 17 amino acids. V lost 0 bases, J lost 2 bases, and 17 bases lay in between. Germline V gene data show CDR1 as LNHNV and CDR2 as YYDKDF (reference sequence). The CDR3 reads CATSRDLEGASTYEQYF. The CDR3 region has the DNA TGTGCCACCAGCAGAGATCTGGAGGGGGCTTCCACCTACGAGCAGTACTTC.

The V and J genes are TRBV19 and TRBJ1-2; a possible D gene is TRBD1 (5 bases). Germline CDR1 and CDR2: LNHDA and SQIVND (reference sequence). The V gene lost 1 base and the J gene lost 4 bases, with 10 bases spanning the gap. The CDR3 runs 14 residues. CDR3 amino acids: CASSIGRGVYGYTF. The CDR3 nucleotides are TGTGCCAGTAGTATAGGGAGGGGCGTCTATGGCTACACCTTC.

The CDR3 sequence is CASSRQVGNEQFF. CDR3 nucleotides: TGTGCCAGCAGCCGGCAGGTGGGGAATGAGCAGTTCTTC. The chain uses TRBV4-2 and TRBJ2-1; no clear D. Germline CDR1 LGHNA, CDR2 YNFKEQ. This CDR3 comprises 13 residues. With 4 bases removed from V and 7 bases from J, the gap between germline ends came to 11 bases.

The chain uses TRBV28 and TRBJ2-5; TRBD1 agrees at 12 bases. CDR3 size: 16 residues. Trimming removed 6 bases from V and 5 bases from J; junction bases left unmatched: 10. Germline CDR1 is MDHEN and CDR2 is SYDVKM. CDR3 sequence (DNA): TGTGCCAGCAGCCGAGCCGGGACAGGGGGCGACGAGACCCAGTACTTC. Its translation: CASSRAGTGGDETQYF. The full variable domain, completed using reference TRBV28 and TRBJ2-5, is DVKVTQSSRYLVKRTGEKVFLECVQDMDHENMFWYRQDPGLGLRLIYFSYDVKMKEKGDIPEGYSVSREKKERFSLILESASTNQTSMYLCASSRAGTGGDETQYFGPGTRLLVL.

The rearrangement joins TRBV9 to TRBJ2-1; TRBD2 matches 7 bases. The germline CDR1 and CDR2 sequences are SGDLS and YYNGEE. V lost 0 bases, J lost 7 bases, and 10 bases stayed unmatched. The CDR3 totals 16 residues. The CDR3 coding sequence is TGTGCCAGCAGCGTAGTTCCCAGCGGGACGGGGAATGAGCAGTTCTTC. Amino acid sequence: CASSVVPSGTGNEQFF.

In regard to this clone: The same CDR3 arises from other DNA sequences in this sample as well. The rearrangement uses TRBV5-6 and TRBJ2-7; D is unclear. The germline V gene has CDR1 SGHDT and CDR2 YYEEEE. Trimming cost V 0 bases and J 3 bases, with 10 bases left between them. CDR3 length: 14 residues. The DNA for the CDR3 is TGTGCCAGCAGCTTGGGGGCAGGATTCTACGAGCAGTACTTC. Amino acid sequence: CASSLGAGFYEQYF.

The J gene is TRBJ1-4, the V gene TRBV6-1; 7 nucleotides match TRBD1. The germline V gene encodes CDR1 MNHNS and CDR2 SASEGT. The V segment lost 4 bases and the J segment 7 bases; nucleotides outside the gene matches: 12. This CDR3 comprises 16 residues. CDR3 loop: CASSAPGGTAGEKLFF. Written as DNA, the CDR3 is TGTGCCAGCAGTGCCCCAGGGGGTACTGCGGGTGAAAAACTGTTTTTT.

J is TRBJ2-3 and V is TRBV6-6; D not resolved. Germline V lookup: CDR1 MNHNY, CDR2 SVGAGI (reference sequence). With 0 bases removed from V and 2 bases from J, the gap between germline ends came to 9 bases. The CDR3 contains 15 residues. CDR3 protein: CASSYSNTDTDTQYF. The DNA for the CDR3 is TGTGCCAGCAGTTACTCGAACACTGACACAGATACGCAGTATTTT.

This chain joins TRBV2 and TRBJ1-2; D is unresolved. Trimming took 0 bases from V and 5 from J, leaving 13 bases between them. CDR3 length: 15 amino acids. CDR1 SNHLY and CDR2 FYNNEI come from the germline V gene. CDR3 protein: CASSEALLTPYGYTF. DNA of the CDR3: TGTGCCAGCAGTGAAGCGCTTCTGACACCTTATGGCTACACCTTC.

The chain is built from TRBV15 and TRBJ2-4; D could derive from TRBD1 or TRBD2 (5 bases each). The ends were cut back, 4 bases at V and 0 bases at J, with 13 bases in the middle. The CDR3 is 16 residues long. The germline V gene has CDR1 LNHNV and CDR2 YYDKDF (reference sequence). Written as DNA, the CDR3 is TGTGCCACCAGCACTAGGACCGGGACAGCCAAAAACATTCAGTACTTC. Translated: CATSTRTGTAKNIQYF.